A single T cell receptor beta chain is shown here with its context. Its cognate antigen is unknown. The observed sequence ends 3 residues before the CDR3 terminus, with the missing tail filled in from the germline J gene. The data were obtained in a study of T cells in women clearing cervical HPV infection. As for the study in general: Case blood drawn at lesion detection; control blood after infection cleared. Cases' blood sampling followed lesion detection by median approximately 140 days (90 to 200). Whole-study findings and limits: Cases carried less TRBV6-7 than controls: around 0.11% versus 0.15%.

V shed 6 bases and J 7 bases; nucleotides not matched to a gene: 11. This CDR3 region has 15 residues. Per germline, CDR1 MRHNA and CDR2 SNTAGT. Average input was 1200 ng genomic DNA for immunoSEQ TCR beta CDR3 amplification. TCRdb's table, derived via immunoSEQ multiplex PCR, lists solely in-frame clones and lacks some. Its listing shows about 31,000 clones. Sequences were obtained from blood buffy coat. This sequence was found in a woman aged 18-70 years with a cervical HPV16 infection that either progressed to CIN3+ or cleared (not recorded which). The chain combines TRBV6-4 with TRBJ2-1, with 8 bases matching TRBD1. The covered CDR3 bases are TGTGCCAGCAGACCGACAGGGGAGGCCAGAAATGAG. This gives the protein CASRPTGEARNE. In full, the CDR3 reads CASRPTGEARNEQFF.